Shown below are 25 T cell receptor beta chains from a single sample sequenced in a study of cytomegalovirus exposure and HLA in healthy donors. Measured with immunoSEQ multiplex PCR; TCRdb has only the in-frame clones, and not every one. The sample includes around 110,000 clones, 88% of them seen just once. Sequenced input: PBMCs. These receptors originate from a woman between 18 and 29 years old in good health and CMV-seropositive.

The rearrangement uses TRBV11-2 and TRBJ1-2; TRBD1 is a possible D gene (5 bases). This CDR3 spans 16 amino acids. V was trimmed by 5 bases and J by 2 bases, leaving 18 bases between them. Germline V lookup: CDR1 SGHAT, CDR2 FQNNGV. The CDR3: CASSRTAMTENYGYTF. DNA of the CDR3: TGTGCCAGCAGCCGAACCGCGATGACAGAAAACTATGGCTACACCTTC.

The rearrangement joins TRBV2 to TRBJ2-3, with 14 bases aligning to TRBD2. Germline CDR1 is SNHLY and CDR2 is FYNNEI. V gave up 9 bases and J gave up 5 bases; unmatched junction bases: 10. This CDR3 is built from 16 residues. CDR3 sequence (DNA): TGTGCCAGTCAAAGACTAGCGGGGGGGCCGGGAGATACGCAGTATTTT. Translating it yields CASQRLAGGPGDTQYF.

This sequence joins TRBV6-5 and TRBJ1-5; D gene unclear. This CDR3 has 12 residues. The V end lost 7 bases, the J end lost 0 bases, and 4 bases lay between the germline ends. Germline lookup yields CDR1 MNHEY and CDR2 SVGAGI. The DNA for the CDR3 is TGTGCCAGCACAGATAGCAATCAGCCCCAGCATTTT. Amino acids: CASTDSNQPQHF.

The chain recombines TRBV2 with TRBJ1-6, with TRBD1 matching 7 bases. The V gene end was trimmed by 6 bases and the J gene end by 5 bases; junction bases not matched to a gene: 4. CDR1 and CDR2 from the germline V gene are SNHLY and FYNNEI. The length of the CDR3 is 14 residues. The CDR3 loop is CASSLTGDNSPLHF. DNA of the CDR3: TGTGCCAGCAGCCTAACAGGGGATAATTCACCCCTCCACTTT.

The chain carries TRBV7-9 and TRBJ1-4; unclear D gene. This CDR3 is 15 amino acids long. Germline CDR1 and CDR2: SEHNR and FQNEAQ (reference sequence). Trimming took off 5 bases at V and 4 bases at J, with 14 bases between the two ends. CDR3 nucleotide sequence: TGTGCCAGCAGCCGGAGGGTTCAGAATAATGAAAAACTGTTTTTT. Its translation: CASSRRVQNNEKLFF.

The chain uses TRBV25-1 and TRBJ1-4, with TRBD1 identical over 7 bases. Germline values: CDR1 MGHDK, CDR2 SYGVNS. Trimming at V came to 3 bases and at J to 6 bases, leaving 7 bases not matched to a gene. There are 15 residues in the CDR3. In DNA, the CDR3 is TGTGCCAGCAGTGATCCGGGACAGACCGATGAAAAACTGTTTTTT. Its protein product is CASSDPGQTDEKLFF.

The chain uses TRBV7-9 and TRBJ1-2, with 8 bases matching TRBD1. CDR1 is SEHNR, CDR2 FQNEAQ, per germline (reference sequence). This CDR3 is built from 18 residues. After removal of 0 bases from V and 5 bases from J, the junction contained 14 bases not matched to a gene. CDR3 in amino acids: CASSLAFWTGLREYGYTF. For the CDR3, the DNA is TGTGCCAGCAGCTTAGCTTTTTGGACAGGGTTACGGGAGTATGGCTACACCTTC.

This sequence joins TRBV28 and TRBJ2-7; 8 bases fit TRBD1. This CDR3 has 14 amino acids. V lost 7 bases and J lost 1; bases outside the gene matches: 6. Germline CDR1 reads MDHEN; CDR2 reads SYDVKM. This CDR3 reads CASTGTGPSYEQYV. In DNA, the CDR3 is TGTGCCAGCACTGGGACAGGCCCTTCCTACGAGCAGTACGTC.

The genes are TRBV5-3 and TRBJ2-7; maybe TRBD2 (6 bases). TRBV5-3 is designated an ORF whose function remains uncertain. V was pared by 3 bases and J by 0 bases, with 13 bases between. This CDR3 contains 15 residues. The CDR3 protein is CARSSAGYISYEQYV. DNA for the CDR3: TGTGCCAGAAGCTCCGCGGGGTACATCTCCTACGAGCAGTACGTC.

J is TRBJ1-2 and V is TRBV7-9; 8 nucleotides agree with TRBD1. CDR1 and CDR2 from the germline V gene are SEHNR and FQNEAQ (reference sequence). V lost 2 bases to trimming and J lost 6 bases; unmatched junction nucleotides: 2. This CDR3 spans 13 amino acids. CDR3 bases: TGTGCCAGCAGCTTACTGACAGGGGATGGCTACACCTTC. Protein product: CASSLLTGDGYTF.

The table lists this clone with a count of one. The V and J genes are TRBV4-1 and TRBJ2-7; 8 bases match TRBD1. V dropped 7 bases and J dropped 4; count of bases not matched to a gene: 9. The CDR3 length is 14 residues. The germline V gene has CDR1 MGHRA and CDR2 YSYEKL. CDR3 sequence: CASTERQGAYEQYF. As DNA, the CDR3 is TGCGCCAGCACCGAACGGCAGGGGGCGTACGAGCAGTACTTC.

This clone was recorded only once. This chain links TRBV29-1 with TRBJ1-2; 7 bases match TRBD1. This CDR3 contains 14 residues. CDR1 is SQVTM and CDR2 is ANQGSEA in the germline V gene. With V trimmed by 4 bases and J by 1 base, 6 bases remained unmatched. CDR3 amino acids: CSVAGGHRNYGYTF. Written as DNA, the CDR3 is TGCAGCGTTGCAGGGGGACACCGTAACTATGGCTACACCTTC.

CDR3 nucleotide sequence: TGCGCCAGCAGCCAAGTGGGACAGGGTAGGGGCTACACCTTC. Its translation is CASSQVGQGRGYTF. V and J are TRBV4-3 and TRBJ1-2; TRBD1 matches at 9 bases. The CDR3 covers 14 residues. V shed 1 base, J shed 8 bases, and the junction held 5 bases outside the gene matches. Germline V gives CDR1 LGHNA, CDR2 YSLEER.

The chain carries TRBV11-3 and TRBJ2-3; the D is unclear. Germline assignment: CDR1 SGHNT and CDR2 YENEEA. V lost 3 bases, J lost 6 bases, and 10 bases lay in between. CDR3 length equals 13 residues. The CDR3: CASSFSGTDTQYF. The CDR3 coding sequence is TGTGCCAGCAGCTTTTCAGGTACCGATACGCAGTATTTT.

The V and J genes are TRBV19 and TRBJ1-2, with unresolved D. With 4 bases removed from V and 5 bases from J, the gap between germline ends came to 8 bases. The CDR3 has 12 residues. CDR1 LNHDA and CDR2 SQIVND come from the germline V gene (reference sequence). The CDR3 DNA follows: TGTGCCAGTAGTACATCGGTATATGGCTACACCTTC. As protein: CASSTSVYGYTF.

Only a few counts were recorded for this clone. The V and J genes are TRBV28 and TRBJ2-7; D might be TRBD1 (5 bases). Between the trimmed V and J ends, which lost 9 bases and 0 bases, there was a span of 12 bases. This CDR3 is 13 amino acids long. CDR1 is MDHEN, CDR2 SYDVKM, per germline. The CDR3 DNA reads as TGTGCCAGTCAGAGACAGAGCTCCTACGAGCAGTACTTC. Translating gives CASQRQSSYEQYF.

The rearrangement joins TRBV4-3 to TRBJ2-6; D may be TRBD2 (5 bases). V was pared by 1 base and J by 2 bases, with 6 bases between. The CDR3 is 15 amino acids. Per germline, CDR1 LGHNA and CDR2 YSLEER. The CDR3 nucleotides are TGCGCCAGCAGCCAAGTGGAGGCTGGGGCCAACGTCCTGACTTTC. The encoded protein is CASSQVEAGANVLTF.

The V and J genes are TRBV29-1 and TRBJ1-1; TRBD1 matches at 7 bases. This CDR3 spans 12 amino acids. CDR1 and CDR2 from the germline V gene are SQVTM and ANQGSEA. The J segment lost 4 bases and the V segment lost 7 bases, leaving 6 bases of the junction unmatched. The CDR3 region is CSGQGMSTEAFF. As DNA, the CDR3 is TGCAGCGGACAGGGAATGAGCACTGAAGCTTTCTTT.

The gene calls are TRBV5-1 and TRBJ2-3; D call uncertain. Trimming left V 4 bases short and J 0 bases short, with 12 bases between. Germline CDR1 is SGHRS and CDR2 is YFSETQ. The CDR3 runs 15 residues. The CDR3 loop reads CASSLRLTSTDTQYF. The CDR3 DNA sequence: TGCGCCAGCAGCCTGAGGTTGACTAGCACAGATACGCAGTATTTT.

On this clone: Distinct nucleotide sequences in the sample also encode this CDR3. V and J are TRBV2 and TRBJ2-1, with TRBD2 matching 10 bases. CDR3 size: 16 residues. Unmatched junction bases numbered 9, after V lost 6 bases and J lost 4 bases. Germline V CDR1 and CDR2: SNHLY, FYNNEI. The CDR3: CASSSPLAGVYNEQFF. CDR3 sequence (DNA): TGTGCCAGCAGCTCTCCGCTAGCGGGGGTATACAATGAGCAGTTCTTC.

The rearrangement joins TRBV29-1 to TRBJ2-5, with D perhaps matching TRBD1 (5 bases). This CDR3 comprises 12 residues. Germline V gene sequence: CDR1 SQVTM, CDR2 ANQGSEA. The V and J ends lost 6 bases and 5 bases respectively, with 13 bases between them. CDR3 sequence reads: CSVDSSRETQYF. The DNA for the CDR3 is TGCAGCGTCGACAGCTCCCGGGAGACCCAGTACTTC.

In this sample, this clone turned up many times. CDR3 residues: CASGVQGDYEQYF. Here the CDR3 DNA reads TGTGCCAGCGGCGTGCAGGGGGACTACGAGCAGTACTTC. This sequence joins TRBV28 and TRBJ2-7, with 7 bases aligning to TRBD1. CDR1 and CDR2 (germline): MDHEN, SYDVKM. V was clipped by 8 bases and J by 3 bases; unmatched bases: 7. The CDR3 is made up of 13 amino acids.

The chain carries TRBV5-1 and TRBJ1-3; no clear D. Germline CDR1 is SGHRS and CDR2 is YFSETQ. Trimming pared 0 bases from V and 4 bases from J, leaving 14 bases between. The CDR3 loop spans 16 amino acids. CDR3 loop: CASSLAGGIGGNTIYF. The CDR3 DNA follows: TGCGCCAGCAGCTTGGCCGGAGGGATTGGAGGAAACACCATATATTTT.

This sequence joins TRBV28 and TRBJ2-5; 8 bases align to TRBD2. CDR3 length equals 13 residues. V trimming: 6 bases; J trimming: 3 bases; junction bases outside the gene matches: 3. Germline V gene lookup returns CDR1 MDHEN and CDR2 SYDVKM. The CDR3 bases are TGTGCCAGCAGGACTAGCGTCAAAGAGACCCAGTACTTC. Its protein is CASRTSVKETQYF.

The chain has TRBV4-2 and TRBJ1-2; 8 positions agree with TRBD1. V dropped 1 base and J dropped 5; count of bases not matched to a gene: 15. The germline CDR1 and CDR2 sequences are LGHNA and YNFKEQ. This CDR3 is built from 18 residues. CDR3 loop: CASSQGLTGATRGYGYTF. The CDR3 DNA sequence: TGTGCCAGCAGCCAAGGGTTGACAGGGGCCACCCGGGGGTATGGCTACACCTTC.